A selection of T cell receptor beta chains follows, all from one sample in a study of vaccination and CD4 T cells after COVID-19. TCRdb reprocessed the PCR reads with MiXCR, giving one entry per CDR3 protein. The sample shows over 10,000 distinct CDR3 sequences, roughly 26% of them seen only once. These receptors have no identified antigens. Sequencing was performed on CD4+ T cells from blood, cultured in vitro, taken before SARS-CoV-2 vaccination. These receptors were collected from a human donor who received a COVID-19 vaccine. Both conserved end residues are trimmed from each CDR3. The order of the fields is CDR3 length, V gene, J gene, CDR3 protein.

>14|TRBV6-5|TRBJ1-1
ASSYGTGLGNTEAF
>13|TRBV20-1|TRBJ2-3
SASLAGGPTDTQY
>12|TRBV7-8|TRBJ2-1
ASILGGSQGEQF
>16|TRBV6-4|TRBJ2-7
ASSDPSTLVQAAYEQY
>15|TRBV23-1|TRBJ2-1
ASSQSPRGASKHEQF
>15|TRBV5-1|TRBJ1-2
ASSVPGQGAQTGGYT
>10|TRBV12-3/TRBV12-4|TRBJ2-3
ASRWGTDTQY
>12|TRBV19|TRBJ1-1
ASSIRHPNSEAF
>12|TRBV7-9|TRBJ1-1
ASSLGSENTEAF
>14|TRBV6-1|TRBJ1-6
ASSEGVQRLNSPLH
>13|TRBV5-4|TRBJ2-2
ASSIDRGTAGELF
>12|TRBV19|TRBJ2-2
ASSTGSGSGEPF
>10|TRBV5-1|TRBJ1-2
ASSTQGNGYT
>12|TRBV20-1|TRBJ2-2
SASWGGDTGELF
>13|TRBV5-1|TRBJ2-7
ASSLAGTGYDEQY
>13|TRBV2|TRBJ1-6
ASSEQGRSTSPLH
>12|TRBV27|TRBJ1-1
ASSLISIGTEAF
>14|TRBV10-3|TRBJ1-1
ATSESVEGRWTEAF
>13|TRBV5-1|TRBJ2-2
ASSVSTGEDGELF
>15|TRBV29-1|TRBJ1-1
SVSDIPFAEANTEAF
>13|TRBV6-1|TRBJ1-6
ASGLGLSYNSPLH
>11|TRBV2|TRBJ2-7
ASRPTPTREQY